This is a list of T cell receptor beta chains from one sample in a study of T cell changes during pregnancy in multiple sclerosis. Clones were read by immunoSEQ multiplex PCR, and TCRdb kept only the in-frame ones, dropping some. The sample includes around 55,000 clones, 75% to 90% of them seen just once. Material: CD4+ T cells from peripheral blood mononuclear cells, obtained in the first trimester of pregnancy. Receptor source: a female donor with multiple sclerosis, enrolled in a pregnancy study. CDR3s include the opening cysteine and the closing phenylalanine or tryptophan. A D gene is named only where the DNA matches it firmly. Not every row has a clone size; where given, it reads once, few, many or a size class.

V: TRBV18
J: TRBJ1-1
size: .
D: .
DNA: TGTGCCAGCTCACCAAATCCCGCAGCAAACGGCGGTGAAGCTTTCTTT
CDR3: CASSPNPAANGGEAFF

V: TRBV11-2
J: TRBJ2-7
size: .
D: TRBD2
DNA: TGTGCCAGCAGCTTAGTCTCAACTAGCGGGATAAAATACGAGCAGTACTTC
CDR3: CASSLVSTSGIKYEQYF

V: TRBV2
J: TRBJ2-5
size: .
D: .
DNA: TGTGCCAGCTCTAGCCGAGAGACCCAGTACTTC
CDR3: CASSSRETQYF

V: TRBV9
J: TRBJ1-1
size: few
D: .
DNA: TGTGCCAGCAGCCCGGGAGTAGGGACTGAAGCTTTCTTT
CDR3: CASSPGVGTEAFF

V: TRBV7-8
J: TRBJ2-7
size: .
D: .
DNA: TGTGCCAGCAGCCCAAAAACGGGGTACGAGCAGTACTTC
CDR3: CASSPKTGYEQYF

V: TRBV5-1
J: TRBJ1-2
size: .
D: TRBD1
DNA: TGCGCCAGCAGCATCCGGGACAGCAGTGGCTACACCTTC
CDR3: CASSIRDSSGYTF

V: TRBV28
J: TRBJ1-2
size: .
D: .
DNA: TGTGCCAGCAGTCCCCCCGGCGGAGCTTATGGCTACACCTTC
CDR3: CASSPPGGAYGYTF

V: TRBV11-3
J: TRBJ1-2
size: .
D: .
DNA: TGTGCCAGCAGCTTAGCCGGGGGAGGTGGCTACACCTTC
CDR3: CASSLAGGGGYTF

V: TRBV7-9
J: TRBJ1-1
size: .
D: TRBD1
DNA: TGTGCCAGCAGCTTAGGGACAGGGCGCGAAGCTTTCTTT
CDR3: CASSLGTGREAFF

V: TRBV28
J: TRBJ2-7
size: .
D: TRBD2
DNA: TGTGCCAGCAGTATTCCGACTAGCGGGAGTGGCGAGCAGTACTTC
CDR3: CASSIPTSGSGEQYF

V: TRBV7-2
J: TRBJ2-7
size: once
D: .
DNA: TGTGCCAGCAGCTTCGGGCTAGCATCATCCTACGAGCAGTACTTC
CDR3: CASSFGLASSYEQYF

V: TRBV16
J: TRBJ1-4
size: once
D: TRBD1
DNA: TGTGCCAGCACAGACTCCCGACAGGGGAGTGAAAAACTGTTTTTT
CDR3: CASTDSRQGSEKLFF

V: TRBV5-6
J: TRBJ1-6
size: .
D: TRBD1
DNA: TGTGCCAGCAGTCCTCGATGGGACAGGGGTAATTCACCCCTCCACTTT
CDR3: CASSPRWDRGNSPLHF

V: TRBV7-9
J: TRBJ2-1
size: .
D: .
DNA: TGTGCCAGCAGCTTAGAGGAGGGGTCCGAGCAGTTCTTC
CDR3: CASSLEEGSEQFF

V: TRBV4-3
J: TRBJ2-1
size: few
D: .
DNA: TGCGCCAGCAGCCAAGGGGCAGGCCTGAGCTCCTACAATGAGCAGTTCTTC
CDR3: CASSQGAGLSSYNEQFF

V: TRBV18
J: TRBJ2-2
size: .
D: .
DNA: TGTGCCAGCTCACCGGTAAGCGGTCGGAACACCGGGGAGCTGTTTTTT
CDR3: CASSPVSGRNTGELFF

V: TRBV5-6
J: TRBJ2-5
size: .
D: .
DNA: TGTGCCAGCAGACAGGGTGGCTCGGGGACCCAGTACTTC
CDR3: CASRQGGSGTQYF

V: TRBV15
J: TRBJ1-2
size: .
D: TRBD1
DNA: TGTGCCACCAGCTGGGGAGGGGACAGGGGTGGCTACACCTTC
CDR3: CATSWGGDRGGYTF

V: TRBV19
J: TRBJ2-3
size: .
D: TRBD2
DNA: TGTGCCAGTACCTCGGCAAAACTAGCGGGAGCAGATACGCAGTATTTT
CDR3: CASTSAKLAGADTQYF

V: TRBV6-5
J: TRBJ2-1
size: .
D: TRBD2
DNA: TGTGCCAGCAGTTCCCCATTAGCGGGATCCTACAATGAGCAGTTCTTC
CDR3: CASSSPLAGSYNEQFF

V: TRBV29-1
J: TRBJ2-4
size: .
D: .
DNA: TGCAGCGTTGAAGAAAGGGCGCAGGGTCATGTCAAAAACATTCAGTACTTC
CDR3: CSVEERAQGHVKNIQYF